This T cell receptor beta chain was identified during a study of blood T cell repertoires in COVID-19. Across the study: T cells, B-cell-depleted T cells, or PBMCs supplied cDNA or gDNA.

Clones were sequenced by immunoSEQ multiplex PCR, and TCRdb holds only the in-frame ones, with some missing. Among some 110,000 clones listed, roughly 88% were seen once. V was trimmed by 6 bases and J by 1 base, leaving 6 bases between them. Per the germline V gene, CDR1 is SNHLY and CDR2 is FYNNEI. The CDR3 is made up of 12 amino acids. The sequenced material came from peripheral blood. The rearrangement links TRBV2 to TRBJ1-1, with D uncertain. This clonotype was sampled from a woman aged 70-85 years with acute or convalescent COVID-19. The CDR3 nucleotides are TGTGCCAGCAGAACTGCGAACACTGAAGCTTTCTTT. This sequence encodes CASRTANTEAFF.